What follows are 27 T cell receptor beta chains derived from one specimen sequenced in a study of Ad26.COV2.S vaccination and SARS-CoV-2 variants. As for treatment: 19 received Ad26.COV2.S at low or high dose, single or two shots; about 5 received placebo; per-sample allocation not given. Sampling was done on day 63 after the first vaccine or placebo injection. Data came from immunoSEQ multiplex PCR; TCRdb stores just in-frame clones and leaves some out. The data show about 280,000 clones, with about 89% seen just once and around 3.5% held by the top ten. Sequencing was performed on peripheral blood, taken in a trial of Ad26.COV2.S vaccine versus placebo. Receptor source: a person aged 18 to 65 who received the Ad26.COV2.S COVID-19 vaccine or a placebo.

The CDR3 spells CASSGRWGTNYGYTF. CDR3 bases: TGTGCCAGCAGCGGACGGTGGGGGACTAACTATGGCTACACCTTC. The chain carries TRBV7-2 and TRBJ1-2; D might be TRBD1 (5 bases). The CDR3 runs 15 residues. Looked up from germline, CDR1 is SGHTA and CDR2 is FQGNSA. The V end lost 5 bases, the J end lost 0 bases, and 13 bases lay between the germline ends.

J is TRBJ2-1 and V is TRBV11-1, with 10 bases lining up with TRBD1. The CDR3 sequence is 15 residues long. The germline CDR1 and CDR2 sequences are SGHAT and FQDESV (reference sequence). V was clipped by 4 bases and J by 7 bases; unmatched bases: 7. This CDR3 reads CASSYRQGARNEQFF. In DNA, the CDR3 is TGTGCCAGCAGCTATCGACAGGGGGCTCGGAATGAGCAGTTCTTC.

The V and J genes are TRBV10-3 and TRBJ1-1; D is ambiguous. The germline CDR1 and CDR2 sequences are ENHRY and SYGVKD. Trimming left V 3 bases short and J 0 bases short, with 8 bases between. There are 14 residues in the CDR3. In nucleotides, the CDR3 is TGTGCCATCAGTGACAGGTCTTTGAACACTGAAGCTTTCTTT. Protein: CAISDRSLNTEAFF.

In its sample, this clone was seen once. This CDR3 is CASSPSNGGTEAFF. DNA for the CDR3: TGTGCCAGCTCACCTTCAAATGGTGGTACTGAAGCTTTCTTT. The V call is TRBV18, the J call TRBJ1-1; D remains unclear. CDR1 KGHSH and CDR2 LQKENI come from the germline V gene. V shed 3 bases and J shed 5 bases, with 13 bases lying between them. CDR3 length: 14 residues.

The chain uses TRBV7-8 and TRBJ2-1; D is possibly TRBD2 (5 bases). The CDR3 covers 16 residues. Germline V gives CDR1 SGHVS, CDR2 FQNEAQ. V was shortened by 2 bases and J by 0 bases, with 11 bases between the two germline ends. The CDR3 DNA sequence: TGTGCCAGCAGCTTATTCTTGGGGAGCTCCTACAATGAGCAGTTCTTC. Protein: CASSLFLGSSYNEQFF.

This chain joins TRBV19 and TRBJ1-5, with D perhaps TRBD1 (5 bases). Trimming took off 5 bases at V and 0 bases at J, with 11 bases between the two ends. In germline, CDR1 is LNHDA, CDR2 SQIVND (reference sequence). The CDR3 totals 15 residues. The chain's CDR3 is CASSSRQTSNQPQHF. Here the CDR3 DNA reads TGTGCCAGTAGTTCACGACAGACTAGCAATCAGCCCCAGCATTTT.

The chain links TRBV7-9 to TRBJ1-1; D call uncertain. This CDR3 region has 13 residues. Germline CDR1 SEHNR, CDR2 FQNEAQ (reference sequence). V gave up 5 bases and J gave up 3 bases, with 10 bases separating them. CDR3 DNA: TGTGCCAGCAGCCTGCGACCCGACACTGAAGCTTTCTTT. This codes for CASSLRPDTEAFF.

The chain has TRBV18 and TRBJ2-5, with D maybe TRBD2 (5 bases). This CDR3 is 12 amino acids long. Germline V gene lookup returns CDR1 KGHSH and CDR2 LQKENI. Trimming left V 4 bases short and J 5 bases short, with 8 bases between. As DNA, the CDR3 is TGTGCCAGCTCACTTCCGGGGGAGACCCAGTACTTC. It is translated as CASSLPGETQYF. Combining the CDR3 with reference TRBV18 and TRBJ2-5 gives the whole variable domain NAGVMQNPRHLVRRRGQEARLRCSPMKGHSHVYWYRQLPEEGLKFMVYLQKENIIDESGMPKERFSAEFPKEGPSILRIQQVVRGDSAAYFCASSLPGETQYFGPGTRLLVL.

The chain carries TRBV7-2 and TRBJ2-3; D gene ambiguous. Germline-derived CDR1 and CDR2 are SGHTA and FQGNSA. V was shortened by 1 base and J by 6 bases, with 8 bases between the two germline ends. The CDR3 sequence is 13 residues long. CDR3 sequence (DNA): TGTGCCAGCAGCTTAGTGTTGGGGGATACGCAGTATTTT. Translated: CASSLVLGDTQYF.

In its sample, this clone ranks as medium-sized. A read error may account for a junction end that differs from germline. V and J are TRBV12-3 or TRBV12-4 and TRBJ1-2, with D tentatively TRBD1 (5 bases). This CDR3 comprises 12 residues. The CDR3 bases are TGTGCCAGCAGCTTAGAGGGGCTTGGCTACACCTTC. Translating it yields CASSLEGLGYTF.

The genes are TRBV7-2 and TRBJ2-3; D ambiguous. V was clipped by 5 bases and J by 2 bases, with 17 bases between them. The germline gives CDR1 SGHTA, CDR2 FQGNSA. This CDR3 region has 16 residues. The CDR3: CASSPEVTTPTDTQYF. In DNA, the CDR3 is TGTGCCAGCAGCCCTGAGGTCACCACCCCCACAGATACGCAGTATTTT.

The genes are TRBV7-9 and TRBJ2-6; D may be TRBD2 (5 bases). Trimming took 5 bases from V and 4 from J, leaving 12 bases between them. Germline V gives CDR1 SEHNR, CDR2 FQNEAQ (reference sequence). This CDR3 is 15 amino acids long. The CDR3 DNA follows: TGTGCCAGCAGCAGCAGGACTCCCGGGGCCAACGTCCTGACTTTC. It is translated as CASSSRTPGANVLTF.

J is TRBJ2-1 and V is TRBV11-3; D not resolved. CDR1 and CDR2 (germline): SGHNT, YENEEA. Trimming shortened V by 1 base and J by 9 bases, and 7 bases separated the two germline ends. CDR3 length: 12 amino acids. The CDR3 reads CASSLVTGEQFF. The DNA of the CDR3 is TGTGCCAGCAGCTTAGTAACGGGTGAGCAGTTCTTC.

This chain connects TRBV6-5 to TRBJ1-2; D gene ambiguous. CDR1 and CDR2 from the germline V gene are MNHEY and SVGAGI. V shed 2 bases and J shed 8 bases, with 18 bases lying between them. CDR3 length equals 15 residues. CDR3 in DNA: TGTGCCAGCAGTTACACTAATTATGCGCTAGGGGGCTACACCTTC. Amino acids: CASSYTNYALGGYTF.

CDR3 residues: CASSLRGGQGETQYF. DNA for the CDR3: TGTGCCAGCAGCTTAAGAGGGGGACAGGGAGAGACCCAGTACTTC. The genes are TRBV7-2 and TRBJ2-5; 9 nucleotides agree with TRBD1. Germline trimming cut 2 bases from V and 4 bases from J; bases unmatched to any gene: 5. Germline V CDR1 and CDR2: SGHTA, FQGNSA. The CDR3 is made up of 15 amino acids.

DNA of the CDR3: TGTGCCAGTAGTGAACAGGGGTGGGAGCTGTTTTTT. It codes for CASSEQGWELFF. The chain has TRBV19 and TRBJ2-2, with TRBD1 matching 7 bases. CDR3 length: 12 amino acids. Germline V gene data show CDR1 as LNHDA and CDR2 as SQIVND (reference sequence). J was trimmed by 9 bases and V by 5 bases; bases with no gene match: 3. The whole variable domain, filled in from reference TRBV19 and TRBJ2-2, reads DGGITQSPKYLFRKEGQNVTLSCEQNLNHDAMYWYRQDPGQGLRLIYYSQIVNDFQKGDIAEGYSVSREKKESFPLTVTSAQKNPTAFYLCASSEQGWELFFGEGSRLTVL.

V gene TRBV18 combines with J gene TRBJ1-4; no reliable D call. CDR1 is KGHSH, CDR2 LQKENI, per germline. V was trimmed by 6 bases and J by 0 bases, leaving 11 bases between them. CDR3 length equals 15 residues. CDR3 DNA sequence: TGTGCCAGCTCCTCGGCCACTGCAACTAATGAAAAACTGTTTTTT. Its translation: CASSSATATNEKLFF.

The gene calls are TRBV5-1 and TRBJ2-5; 10 bases align to TRBD2. The ends lost 9 bases at V and 3 bases at J; junction bases unmatched: 8. Germline CDR1 reads SGHRS; CDR2 reads YFSETQ. There are 14 residues in the CDR3. For the CDR3, the DNA is TGCGCCACCAGTAGCGGGGGGAAGGAAGAGACCCAGTACTTC. It translates to CATSSGGKEETQYF.

This rearrangement joins TRBV29-1 to TRBJ2-1; D call uncertain. Germline values: CDR1 SQVTM, CDR2 ANQGSEA. The V end lost 4 bases, the J end lost 4 bases, and 11 bases lay between the germline ends. CDR3 size: 13 residues. The CDR3 here is CSVGRLIYNEQFF. The CDR3 nucleotides read TGCAGCGTTGGCAGACTTATTTACAATGAGCAGTTCTTC.

The V and J genes are TRBV7-9 and TRBJ1-5; D may be TRBD1 (5 bases). In germline, CDR1 is SEHNR, CDR2 FQNEAQ (reference sequence). Trimming pared 1 base from V and 5 bases from J, leaving 6 bases between. CDR3 size: 13 residues. The CDR3 spells CASSLVGDQPQHF. DNA of the CDR3: TGTGCCAGCAGCTTAGTGGGGGATCAGCCCCAGCATTTT.

CDR3 in DNA: TGTGCCAGCAGCCCAGCGGGAGGGACGGGAAATGAGCAGTTCTTC. Protein product: CASSPAGGTGNEQFF. The gene calls are TRBV5-4 and TRBJ2-1; 10 bases match TRBD2. Losses at the gene ends were 4 bases for V and 7 bases for J; bases not matched to a gene: 8. Germline CDR1 and CDR2: SGHNT and YYREEE (reference sequence). This CDR3 spans 15 amino acids.

The chain carries TRBV28 and TRBJ2-7, with no clear D. V lost 3 bases and J lost 0, with 6 bases in between. Germline V gene data show CDR1 as MDHEN and CDR2 as SYDVKM. The CDR3 sequence is 13 residues long. CDR3 DNA: TGTGCCAGCAGTTTCGTGACCTCCTACGAGCAGTACTTC. It yields the protein CASSFVTSYEQYF.

The chain couples TRBV9 to TRBJ2-1, with D possibly being TRBD2 (6 bases). Deletions cut 2 bases from V and 5 bases from J, with 14 bases between. The CDR3 is 15 residues long. The germline gives CDR1 SGDLS, CDR2 YYNGEE. The CDR3 reads CASSVLSSADNEQFF. CDR3 DNA sequence: TGTGCCAGCAGCGTCCTTTCTAGCGCGGACAATGAGCAGTTCTTC. Combining the CDR3 with reference TRBV9 and TRBJ2-1 gives the whole variable domain DSGVTQTPKHLITATGQRVTLRCSPRSGDLSVYWYQQSLDQGLQFLIQYYNGEERAKGNILERFSAQQFPDLHSELNLSSLELGDSALYFCASSVLSSADNEQFFGPGTRLTVL.

This chain connects TRBV7-2 to TRBJ1-2; 9 bases match TRBD1. V was pared by 2 bases and J by 6 bases, with 10 bases of the junction left unmatched. CDR3 size: 16 residues. In germline, CDR1 is SGHTA, CDR2 FQGNSA. The CDR3 DNA is TGTGCCAGCAGCTTAATGAGTTCGGGACAGGGAGATGGCTACACCTTC. Its translation: CASSLMSSGQGDGYTF. The full variable domain, rest sourced from reference TRBV7-2 and TRBJ1-2, is GAGVSQSPSNKVTEKGKDVELRCDPISGHTALYWYRQSLGQGLEFLIYFQGNSAPDKSGLPSDRFSAERTGGSVSTLTIQRTQQEDSAVYLCASSLMSSGQGDGYTFGSGTRLTVV.

The chain couples TRBV6-1 to TRBJ2-7; D assignment may be TRBD1 or TRBD2 (5 bases each). The CDR3 runs 17 residues. With 2 bases removed from V and 0 bases from J, the gap between germline ends came to 17 bases. CDR1 is MNHNS, CDR2 SASEGT, per germline. The CDR3, as DNA: TGTGCCAGCAGTGAACCTCGGGGCGGAGCGACCTCCTACGAGCAGTACTTC. It codes for CASSEPRGGATSYEQYF.

The rearrangement joins TRBV7-9 to TRBJ2-5, with D possibly being TRBD1 (6 bases). The CDR3 contains 14 residues. CDR1 and CDR2 from the germline V gene are SEHNR and FQNEAQ (reference sequence). The V end was cut by 5 bases, the J end by 4 bases, with 14 bases between. The CDR3 region is CASSKGGFGETQYF. CDR3 nucleotides: TGTGCCAGCAGCAAAGGGGGTTTTGGAGAGACCCAGTACTTC.

The gene calls are TRBV7-2 and TRBJ2-2, with no clear D. Per the germline V gene, CDR1 is SGHTA and CDR2 is FQGNSA. V shed 0 bases and J shed 1 base, with 12 bases lying between them. The length of the CDR3 is 17 residues. This CDR3 is CASSLAPTTLNTGELFF. CDR3 sequence (DNA): TGTGCCAGCAGCTTAGCACCTACTACCTTGAACACCGGGGAGCTGTTTTTT.